This entry lists 20 T cell receptor beta chains sequenced from one sample in a study of T cell changes during pregnancy in multiple sclerosis. Using immunoSEQ multiplex PCR, the repertoire was profiled, and TCRdb retains in-frame clones only, with some absent. The sample shows tens of thousands of clones, 90% to 95% of them seen only once. The specimen was CD4+ T cells from peripheral blood mononuclear cells, collected before pregnancy. These receptors originate from a female donor with multiple sclerosis, enrolled in a pregnancy study.

The chain combines TRBV7-9 with TRBJ2-1; D is undetermined. The germline CDR1 and CDR2 sequences are SEHNR and FQNEAQ (reference sequence). The CDR3 spans 13 residues. Between the trimmed V and J ends, which lost 10 bases and 8 bases, there was a span of 18 bases. DNA of the CDR3: TGTGCCAAGGCCCACAGCACAAACTATGAGCAGTTCTTC. Its translation: CAKAHSTNYEQFF.

This clone was observed a single time. The gene calls are TRBV5-1 and TRBJ2-4; 12 nucleotides match TRBD2. Unmatched junction bases numbered 0, after V lost 1 base and J lost 7 bases. Germline loops: CDR1 SGHRS, CDR2 YFSETQ. This CDR3 has 14 amino acids. CDR3 nucleotides: TGCGCCAGCAGCTTGACTAGCGGGGGGAACATTCAGTACTTC. Protein product: CASSLTSGGNIQYF.

This clone has just one count. The V call is TRBV15, the J call TRBJ1-2; TRBD1 aligns across 7 bases. The junction had 9 bases not matched to a gene; V was cut back by 3 bases and J by 5 bases. Germline CDR1 LNHNV, CDR2 YYDKDF (reference sequence). The CDR3 runs to 15 residues. This chain's CDR3 is CATSRAGTASYGYTF. The CDR3 DNA is TGTGCCACCAGCAGGGCAGGGACAGCAAGTTATGGCTACACCTTC.

The chain carries TRBV25-1 and TRBJ2-3, with 9 bases that match TRBD2. This CDR3 spans 13 amino acids. The V segment lost 4 bases and the J segment 9 bases; nucleotides outside the gene matches: 5. Per the germline V gene, CDR1 is MGHDK and CDR2 is SYGVNS. CDR3 DNA sequence: TGTGCCAGCAGTGTCCCTAGCGGGGTAACGCAGTATTTT. Translation: CASSVPSGVTQYF.

This clone counts as medium-sized (0.01 to 0.1%). The V call is TRBV5-4, the J call TRBJ1-1, with a possible D match to TRBD1 (5 bases). CDR3 length equals 11 residues. Germline CDR1 and CDR2: SGHNT and YYREEE (reference sequence). V was trimmed by 4 bases and J by 8 bases, leaving 9 bases between them. As DNA, the CDR3 is TGTGCCAGCAGCCCGGGGGGGGAAGCTTTCTTT. Its translation is CASSPGGEAFF.

This chain connects TRBV5-1 to TRBJ1-5, with 7 bases that match TRBD1. V gave up 4 bases and J gave up 3 bases; unmatched junction bases: 4. CDR3 length: 14 amino acids. Germline CDR1 is SGHRS and CDR2 is YFSETQ. CDR3 amino acids: CASSPGQLNQPQHF. The CDR3 DNA follows: TGCGCCAGCAGCCCGGGACAGCTCAATCAGCCCCAGCATTTT.

The V and J genes are TRBV7-2 and TRBJ1-2; possibly TRBD1 for D (6 bases). V lost 3 bases and J 4 bases, leaving 21 bases between the germline ends. The germline CDR1 and CDR2 sequences are SGHTA and FQGNSA. This CDR3 contains 17 residues. The CDR3 here is CASSFRTVTWGSYGYTF. CDR3 sequence (DNA): TGTGCCAGCAGCTTTAGGACAGTAACGTGGGGTAGCTATGGCTACACCTTC.

The chain employs TRBV4-3 and TRBJ2-3; 7 bases are shared with TRBD1. The V gene end was trimmed by 5 bases and the J gene end by 6 bases; junction bases not matched to a gene: 8. CDR3 length: 14 amino acids. CDR1 is LGHNA, CDR2 YSLEER, per germline. The CDR3 DNA follows: TGCGCCAGCAGCTCTACAGGGGCGGGCGATACGCAGTATTTT. Its translation is CASSSTGAGDTQYF.

The V call is TRBV5-4, the J call TRBJ2-1; TRBD2 aligns across 16 bases. The trim removed 3 bases at V and 4 bases at J, leaving 4 bases unmatched. The CDR3 length is 17 residues. Germline V CDR1 and CDR2: SGHNT, YYREEE (reference sequence). The CDR3 here is CASSWGTSGGAYNEQFF. CDR3 coding DNA: TGTGCCAGCAGCTGGGGGACTAGCGGGGGGGCTTACAATGAGCAGTTCTTC.

The gene calls are TRBV18 and TRBJ1-4; a possible D gene is TRBD1 (5 bases). Looked up from germline, CDR1 is KGHSH and CDR2 is LQKENI. The CDR3 loop spans 15 amino acids. V gave up 2 bases and J gave up 8 bases, with 15 bases separating them. The CDR3: CASSPSRASSEKLFF. In DNA form, the CDR3 reads TGTGCCAGCTCACCATCCAGGGCCTCAAGCGAAAAACTGTTTTTT.

V and J are TRBV19 and TRBJ2-5; TRBD2 agrees at 9 bases. In germline, CDR1 is LNHDA, CDR2 SQIVND (reference sequence). The length of the CDR3 is 16 residues. V shed 0 bases, J shed 0 bases, and the junction held 2 bases outside the gene matches. In DNA form, the CDR3 reads TGTGCCAGTAGTATAGACAGCGGGGGGTACCAAGAGACCCAGTACTTC. Translation gives CASSIDSGGYQETQYF.

The V gene is TRBV2, the J gene TRBJ1-2, with D possibly matching TRBD1 (6 bases). Per the germline V gene, CDR1 is SNHLY and CDR2 is FYNNEI. The CDR3 has 12 residues. The ends were cut back, 11 bases at V and 1 base at J, with 11 bases in the middle. CDR3 sequence (DNA): TGTGCCGAGGGGACACTTAACTATGGCTACACCTTC. Translating it yields CAEGTLNYGYTF. The complete variable domain, with remaining parts taken from reference TRBV2 and TRBJ1-2, reads EPEVTQTPSHQVTQMGQEVILRCVPISNHLYFYWYRQILGQKVEFLVSFYNNEISEKSEIFDDQFSVERPDGSNFTLKIRSTKLEDSAMYFCAEGTLNYGYTFGSGTRLTVV.

J is TRBJ1-4 and V is TRBV7-2; 7 nucleotides align to TRBD1. Germline V gene lookup returns CDR1 SGHTA and CDR2 FQGNSA. This CDR3 spans 13 amino acids. The V segment lost 2 bases and the J segment 7 bases; nucleotides outside the gene matches: 1. The CDR3 DNA reads as TGTGCCAGCAGCTTACAGGGGGTTGAAAAACTGTTTTTT. Protein: CASSLQGVEKLFF.

This sequence joins TRBV29-1 and TRBJ1-4; no clear D gene. Germline CDR1 reads SQVTM; CDR2 reads ANQGSEA. This CDR3 is built from 10 residues. The V end was cut by 7 bases, the J end by 6 bases, with 6 bases between. The CDR3 loop is CSATDEKLFF. DNA for the CDR3: TGCAGCGCCACGGATGAAAAACTGTTTTTT.

V and J are TRBV6-1 and TRBJ1-2; D gene uncertain. Germline-derived CDR1 and CDR2 are MNHNS and SASEGT. The V and J ends lost 1 base and 5 bases respectively, with 11 bases between them. The CDR3 covers 14 residues. The CDR3 reads CASSEENGPYGYTF. The DNA of the CDR3 is TGTGCCAGCAGTGAAGAGAACGGTCCATATGGCTACACCTTC.

The chain carries TRBV7-2 and TRBJ2-3; TRBD2 matches at 12 bases. The V and J ends lost 5 bases and 6 bases, in that order; junction bases with no gene match: 3. The CDR3 length is 14 residues. CDR1 SGHTA and CDR2 FQGNSA come from the germline V gene. The CDR3 sequence is CASSLGTSGDTQYF. The CDR3 nucleotides read TGTGCCAGCAGCCTGGGGACTAGCGGGGATACGCAGTATTTT.

The rearrangement uses TRBV19 and TRBJ2-5, with 10 bases aligning to TRBD2. Looked up from germline, CDR1 is LNHDA and CDR2 is SQIVND (reference sequence). The length of the CDR3 is 15 residues. J gave up 5 bases and V 5 bases, and 8 bases lay outside the gene matches. The CDR3 protein is CASSPRLTSGETQYF. Here the CDR3 DNA reads TGTGCCAGTAGTCCCCGCCTGACTAGCGGGGAGACCCAGTACTTC.

The chain couples TRBV7-2 to TRBJ1-1; tentatively, D is TRBD1 (6 bases). The ends were cut back, 4 bases at V and 6 bases at J, with 15 bases in the middle. The CDR3 sequence is 14 residues long. Looked up from germline, CDR1 is SGHTA and CDR2 is FQGNSA. This chain's CDR3 is CASSSDSLPSEAFF. The DNA of the CDR3 is TGTGCCAGCAGCTCGGACAGCCTACCGTCTGAAGCTTTCTTT.

In its sample, this clone was seen once. This sequence joins TRBV25-1 and TRBJ2-1; 9 bases fit TRBD2. With 3 bases clipped from V and 2 bases from J, the junction kept 5 bases outside the gene matches. Germline V CDR1 and CDR2: MGHDK, SYGVNS. This CDR3 spans 16 amino acids. The CDR3 bases are TGTGCCAGCAGTGACCCTAGCGGGGACACCTACAATGAGCAGTTCTTC. It specifies CASSDPSGDTYNEQFF.

The chain combines TRBV18 with TRBJ1-1, with no clear D. This CDR3 region has 14 residues. Trimming left V 0 bases short and J 0 bases short, with 5 bases between. Germline CDR1 is KGHSH and CDR2 is LQKENI. The CDR3 loop is CASSPPLLNTEAFF. CDR3 bases: TGTGCCAGCTCACCACCCCTACTGAACACTGAAGCTTTCTTT.